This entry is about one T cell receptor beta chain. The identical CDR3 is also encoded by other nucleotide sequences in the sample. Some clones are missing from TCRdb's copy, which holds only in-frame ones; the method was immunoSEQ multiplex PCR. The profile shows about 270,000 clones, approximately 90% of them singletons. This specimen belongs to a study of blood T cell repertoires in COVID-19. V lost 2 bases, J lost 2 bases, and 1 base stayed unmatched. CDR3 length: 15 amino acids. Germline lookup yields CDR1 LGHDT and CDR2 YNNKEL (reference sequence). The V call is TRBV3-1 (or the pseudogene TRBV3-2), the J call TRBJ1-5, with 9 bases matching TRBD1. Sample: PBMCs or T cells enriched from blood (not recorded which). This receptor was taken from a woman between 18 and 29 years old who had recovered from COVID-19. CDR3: CASSQRQGGNQPQHF. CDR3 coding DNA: TGTGCCAGCAGCCAAAGACAGGGGGGCAATCAGCCCCAGCATTTT.